What follows are 14 T cell receptor beta chains derived from one specimen sequenced in a study of blood T cell repertoires in COVID-19. Clones were sequenced by immunoSEQ multiplex PCR, and TCRdb holds only the in-frame ones, with some missing. The table records around 370,000 clones, roughly 86% of them present only once. Sample: peripheral blood. The receptors derive from a woman between 65 and 79 years old with COVID-19, enrolled during active disease.

The chain recombines TRBV2 with TRBJ2-2, with D perhaps matching TRBD1 (6 bases). The CDR3 extends over 14 amino acids. Germline V gene sequence: CDR1 SNHLY, CDR2 FYNNEI. Trimming left V 6 bases short and J 3 bases short, with 11 bases between. The CDR3 spells CASSEQGYTGELFF. In DNA form, the CDR3 reads TGTGCCAGCAGCGAACAGGGTTACACCGGGGAGCTGTTTTTT.

The chain's CDR3 is CASSLTSGSGELFF. The DNA of the CDR3 is TGTGCCAGCAGTCTTACGTCGGGGTCCGGGGAGCTGTTTTTT. V is TRBV6-5 and J is TRBJ2-2; weak D call: TRBD2 (5 bases). Trimming cost V 5 bases and J 6 bases, with 13 bases left between them. This CDR3 has 14 amino acids. Per germline, CDR1 MNHEY and CDR2 SVGAGI.

The chain joins TRBV7-9 to TRBJ1-5; maybe TRBD1 (6 bases). The germline V gene has CDR1 SEHNR and CDR2 FQNEAQ (reference sequence). V lost 3 bases, J lost 1 base, and 13 bases lay in between. This CDR3 region has 16 residues. Here the CDR3 DNA reads TGTGCCAGCAGCTTGGTAACAGGGCTCAGCAATCAGCCCCAGCATTTT. This encodes CASSLVTGLSNQPQHF. The full variable domain, in which reference TRBV7-9 and TRBJ1-5 provide the parts outside the CDR3, is DTGVSQNPRHKITKRGQNVTFRCDPISEHNRLYWYRQTLGQGPEFLTYFQNEAQLEKSRLLSDRFSAERPKGSFSTLEIQRTEQGDSAMYLCASSLVTGLSNQPQHFGDGTRLSIL.

The chain combines TRBV5-1 with TRBJ1-1; D unclear. The CDR3 is 14 amino acids. V was shortened by 1 base and J by 1 base, with 8 bases between the two germline ends. The V gene's germline CDR1 is SGHRS and CDR2 YFSETQ. The CDR3 sequence is CASSLHRANTEAFF. In DNA form, the CDR3 reads TGCGCCAGCAGCTTGCACAGAGCGAACACTGAAGCTTTCTTT. Complete variable domain (other parts from reference TRBV5-1 and TRBJ1-1): KAGVTQTPRYLIKTRGQQVTLSCSPISGHRSVSWYQQTPGQGLQFLFEYFSETQRNKGNFPGRFSGRQFSNSRSEMNVSTLELGDSALYLCASSLHRANTEAFFGQGTRLTVV.

This chain connects TRBV5-8 to TRBJ1-1; the match to TRBD1 covers 12 bases. The CDR3 runs to 14 residues. Germline CDR1 SGHTS, CDR2 YDEGEE. V dropped 4 bases and J dropped 4; count of bases not matched to a gene: 2. The CDR3 DNA reads as TGTGCCAGCAGCCCGGGACAGGGGGCCACTGAAGCTTTCTTT. Translated, it gives CASSPGQGATEAFF.

CDR3 DNA: TGTGCCAGCAGTGAGTTGGGGGCTTTCAATCAGCCCCAGCATTTT. Its translation: CASSELGAFNQPQHF. This chain links TRBV2 with TRBJ1-5; weak D call: TRBD1 (6 bases). Trimming pared 3 bases from V and 3 bases from J, leaving 12 bases between. The CDR3 sequence is 15 residues long. The germline CDR1 and CDR2 sequences are SNHLY and FYNNEI. Based on the CDR3 plus reference TRBV2 and TRBJ1-5, the full variable domain is EPEVTQTPSHQVTQMGQEVILRCVPISNHLYFYWYRQILGQKVEFLVSFYNNEISEKSEIFDDQFSVERPDGSNFTLKIRSTKLEDSAMYFCASSELGAFNQPQHFGDGTRLSIL.

Only a few counts were recorded for this clone. This chain links TRBV19 with TRBJ1-2; 7 positions agree with TRBD1. Germline-derived CDR1 and CDR2 are LNHDA and SQIVND (reference sequence). J lost 5 bases, V lost 6 bases, and 9 bases had no gene match. The CDR3 is 14 residues long. The CDR3 DNA sequence: TGTGCCAGTAGCTTTGAGGGGGCCGGGTATGGCTACACCTTC. Its translation: CASSFEGAGYGYTF.

This clone came up a few times. This chain connects TRBV5-1 to TRBJ2-7; 8 nucleotides line up with TRBD1. The V segment lost 7 bases and the J segment 2 bases; nucleotides outside the gene matches: 8. The V gene's germline CDR1 is SGHRS and CDR2 YFSETQ. There are 14 residues in the CDR3. As DNA, the CDR3 is TGCGCCAGCGGCCCTCAGGGGGCCACCTACGAGCAGTACTTC. Residues: CASGPQGATYEQYF. The full variable domain, rest sourced from reference TRBV5-1 and TRBJ2-7, is KAGVTQTPRYLIKTRGQQVTLSCSPISGHRSVSWYQQTPGQGLQFLFEYFSETQRNKGNFPGRFSGRQFSNSRSEMNVSTLELGDSALYLCASGPQGATYEQYFGPGTRLTVT.

The sample holds one count of this clone. The genes are TRBV19 and TRBJ2-7; TRBD1 matches at 11 bases. This CDR3 contains 16 residues. Germline V CDR1 and CDR2: LNHDA, SQIVND (reference sequence). V lost 2 bases and J lost 5; bases outside the gene matches: 8. The CDR3 DNA sequence: TGTGCCAGTAGTATACTATGGACAGGGGGCTACGACGAGCAGTACTTC. Its translation: CASSILWTGGYDEQYF.

The rearrangement links TRBV6-1 to TRBJ1-6; 12 bases match TRBD1. The CDR3 has 16 amino acids. In germline, CDR1 is MNHNS, CDR2 SASEGT. Trimming at V came to 3 bases and at J to 10 bases, leaving 7 bases not matched to a gene. DNA of the CDR3: TGTGCCAGCAGTGACCCGGGACAGGGGGCGTCGTCACCCCTCCACTTT. Translating gives CASSDPGQGASSPLHF.

The V gene is TRBV20-1, the J gene TRBJ2-3; 10 bases are shared with TRBD2. J lost 4 bases, V lost 3 bases, and 4 bases had no gene match. CDR1 and CDR2 (germline): DFQATT, SNEGSKA (reference sequence). The length of the CDR3 is 14 residues. CDR3 sequence (DNA): TGCAGTGCTAGTACTAGCGGGACCGCAGATACGCAGTATTTT. This translates into CSASTSGTADTQYF.

This clone was found a few times. The chain links TRBV7-2 to TRBJ1-3; possible D gene TRBD1, 5 bases. This CDR3 contains 16 residues. Germline lookup yields CDR1 SGHTA and CDR2 FQGNSA. The germline V and J ends were trimmed by 5 bases and 0 bases, with 14 bases remaining between them. The CDR3 spells CASSTRQTSSGNTIYF. CDR3 in DNA: TGTGCCAGCAGCACAAGACAGACGAGCTCTGGAAACACCATATATTTT.

The V gene is TRBV9, the J gene TRBJ2-7; 8 nucleotides agree with TRBD2. The junction had 12 bases not matched to a gene; V was cut back by 0 bases and J by 4 bases. There are 17 residues in the CDR3. Per the germline V gene, CDR1 is SGDLS and CDR2 is YYNGEE. CDR3 coding DNA: TGTGCCAGCAGCGTAGCTGGGAGCGGGGGACCGGGGTACGAGCAGTACTTC. This codes for CASSVAGSGGPGYEQYF.

The chain employs TRBV13 and TRBJ2-5; perhaps TRBD1 as D (6 bases). Germline V CDR1 and CDR2: PRHDT, FYEKMQ (reference sequence). The CDR3 totals 14 residues. V gave up 5 bases and J gave up 5 bases, with 15 bases separating them. The CDR3 reads CASSPKQGWETQYF. DNA for the CDR3: TGTGCCAGCAGCCCCAAACAGGGTTGGGAGACCCAGTACTTC.